One sample yielded the 2 T cell receptor beta chains listed below, sequenced in a study of blood T cell repertoires in COVID-19. Assay used: immunoSEQ multiplex PCR; TCRdb lists only in-frame clones, some missing. The sample gives 270,000 or so clones, about nine tenths of which show up once; 0.9% to 1% is in the top ten. The sample was peripheral blood. The receptors come from a woman between 40 and 55 years old who had recovered from COVID-19.

The V call is TRBV7-3, the J call TRBJ2-7; 8 bases line up with TRBD2. Germline assignment: CDR1 SGHTA and CDR2 FQGTGA. The V segment lost 4 bases and the J segment 3 bases; nucleotides outside the gene matches: 11. CDR3 size: 16 residues. CDR3 amino acids: CASSSGTRGDDYEQYF. CDR3 bases: TGTGCCAGCAGCTCCGGGACTAGAGGGGACGACTACGAGCAGTACTTC.

This rearrangement joins TRBV18 to TRBJ2-7, with D perhaps TRBD2 (6 bases). Germline V gene sequence: CDR1 KGHSH, CDR2 LQKENI. V lost 5 bases and J lost 4, with 18 bases in between. The CDR3 runs to 15 residues. The CDR3 coding sequence is TGTGCCAGCTCAAATGAGGGAGGCGGGGCTTACGAGCAGTACTTC. It encodes CASSNEGGGAYEQYF.